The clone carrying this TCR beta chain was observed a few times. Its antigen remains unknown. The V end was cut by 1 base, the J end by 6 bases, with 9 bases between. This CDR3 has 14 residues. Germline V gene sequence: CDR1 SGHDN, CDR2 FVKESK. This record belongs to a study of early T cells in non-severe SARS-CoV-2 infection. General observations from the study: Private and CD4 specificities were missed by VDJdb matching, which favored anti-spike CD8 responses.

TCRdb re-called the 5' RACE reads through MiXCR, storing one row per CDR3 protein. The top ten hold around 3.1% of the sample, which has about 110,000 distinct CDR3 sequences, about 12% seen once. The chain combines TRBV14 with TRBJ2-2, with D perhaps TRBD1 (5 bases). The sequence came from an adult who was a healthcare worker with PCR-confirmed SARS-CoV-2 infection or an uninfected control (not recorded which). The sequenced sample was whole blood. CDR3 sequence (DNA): TGTGCCAGCAGCCAAGTTGGGGCCCCCGGGGAGCTGTTTTTT. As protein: CASSQVGAPGELFF.